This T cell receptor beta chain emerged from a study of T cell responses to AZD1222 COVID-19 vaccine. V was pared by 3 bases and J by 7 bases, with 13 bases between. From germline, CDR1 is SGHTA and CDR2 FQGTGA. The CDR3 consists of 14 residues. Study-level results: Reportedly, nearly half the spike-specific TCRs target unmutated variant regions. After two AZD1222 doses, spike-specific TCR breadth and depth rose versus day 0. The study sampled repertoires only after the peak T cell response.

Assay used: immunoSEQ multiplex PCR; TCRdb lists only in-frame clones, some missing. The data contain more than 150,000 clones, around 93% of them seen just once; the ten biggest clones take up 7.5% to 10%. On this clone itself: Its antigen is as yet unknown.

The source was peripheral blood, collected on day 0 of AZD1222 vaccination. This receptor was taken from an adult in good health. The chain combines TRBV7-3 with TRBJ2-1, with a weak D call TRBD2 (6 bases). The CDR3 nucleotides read TGTGCCAGCAGCTTCCTAGGTGGGGGGAATGAGCAGTTCTTC. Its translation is CASSFLGGGNEQFF.